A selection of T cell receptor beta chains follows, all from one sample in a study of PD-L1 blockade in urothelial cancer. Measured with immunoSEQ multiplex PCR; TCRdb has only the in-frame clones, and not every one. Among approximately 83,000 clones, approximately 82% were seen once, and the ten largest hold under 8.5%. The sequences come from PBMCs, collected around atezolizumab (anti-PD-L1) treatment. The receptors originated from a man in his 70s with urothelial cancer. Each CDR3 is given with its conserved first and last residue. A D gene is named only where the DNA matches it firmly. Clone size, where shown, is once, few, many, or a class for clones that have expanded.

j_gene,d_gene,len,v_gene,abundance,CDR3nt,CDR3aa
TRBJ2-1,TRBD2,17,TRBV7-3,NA,TGTGCCAGCAGCTCGTCCGCGGGACTAGCGTCGAGCAATGAGCAGTTCTTC,CASSSSAGLASSNEQFF
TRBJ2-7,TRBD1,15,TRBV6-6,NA,TGTGCCAGCAGTTATGGGGGACAGGGTTTCTACGAGCAGTACTTC,CASSYGGQGFYEQYF
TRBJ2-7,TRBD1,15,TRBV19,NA,TGTGCCAGTAGTATGGGACAGCTAGGGAACTACGAGCAGTACTTC,CASSMGQLGNYEQYF
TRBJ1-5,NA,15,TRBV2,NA,TGTGCCAGCAGTGTCGACCAGGGGAGAGGTCAGCCCCAGCATTTT,CASSVDQGRGQPQHF
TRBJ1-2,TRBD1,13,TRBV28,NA,TGTGCCAGCAGTGGGACAGCCGACTATGGCTACACCTTC,CASSGTADYGYTF
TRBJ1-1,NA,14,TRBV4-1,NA,TGCGCCAGCAGCCCTCGGGTCTCGGACACTGAAGCTTTCTTT,CASSPRVSDTEAFF
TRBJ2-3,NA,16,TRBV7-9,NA,TGTGCCAGCACCAGTCTTCGGGGGGCGGAGGCAGATACGCAGTATTTT,CASTSLRGAEADTQYF
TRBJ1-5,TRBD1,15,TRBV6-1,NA,TGTGCCAGCAGTGGGGGGCGGACAGGGGAGCAGCCCCAGCATTTT,CASSGGRTGEQPQHF
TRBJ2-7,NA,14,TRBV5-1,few,TGCGCCAGCAGCTCGGCGGACAGCTCCTACGAGCAGTACTTC,CASSSADSSYEQYF
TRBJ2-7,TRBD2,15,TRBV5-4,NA,TGTGCCAGCAGCCGAGCGGGGGGGCACCCCTACGAGCAGTACTTC,CASSRAGGHPYEQYF
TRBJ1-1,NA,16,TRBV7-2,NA,TGTGCCAGCAGCTTAGTCGGGCCTCCCTCGGGGACTGAAGCTTTCTTT,CASSLVGPPSGTEAFF
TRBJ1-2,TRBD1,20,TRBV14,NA,TGTGCCAGCAGCCAAATCCGGGACAGGATGGAGTCAAAGAAAATTCCGGGCTACACCTTC,CASSQIRDRMESKKIPGYTF
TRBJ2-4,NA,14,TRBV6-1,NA,TGTGCCAGCAGATCGGGTGGGGCCAAAAACATTCAGTACTTC,CASRSGGAKNIQYF
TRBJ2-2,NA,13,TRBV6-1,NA,TGTGCCAGCAGTAGGCAGGACACCGGGGAGCTGTTTTTT,CASSRQDTGELFF
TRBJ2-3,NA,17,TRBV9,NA,TGTGCCAGCAGCGAGAGAGGCGGGGCGTCTGGGACAGATACGCAGTATTTT,CASSERGGASGTDTQYF
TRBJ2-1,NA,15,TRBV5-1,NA,TGCGCCAGCAGCTTGGTTCCGGAGCTGGACAATGAGCAGTTCTTC,CASSLVPELDNEQFF
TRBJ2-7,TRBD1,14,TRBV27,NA,TGTGCCAGCAGTCCAACAGACAGGGGCGACGAGCAGTACTTC,CASSPTDRGDEQYF
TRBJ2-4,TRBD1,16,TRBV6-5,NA,TGTGCCAGCAGTTACTCGTCCAGGGGGCTCAAAAACATTCAGTACTTC,CASSYSSRGLKNIQYF
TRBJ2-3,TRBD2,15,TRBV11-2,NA,TGTGCCAGCAGGCGAGCGGGGGGGCAAACAGATACGCAGTATTTT,CASRRAGGQTDTQYF
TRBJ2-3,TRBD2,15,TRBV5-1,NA,TGCGCCAGCAGCCCTGTAGCGGGAGTGGTGAATACGCAGTATTTT,CASSPVAGVVNTQYF
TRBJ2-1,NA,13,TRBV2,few,TGTGCCAGCAGTACGCGGGGTTACAATGAGCAGTTCTTC,CASSTRGYNEQFF
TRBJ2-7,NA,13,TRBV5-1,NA,TGCGCCAGCAGACCTGGACTGCTTTACGAGCAGTACTTC,CASRPGLLYEQYF
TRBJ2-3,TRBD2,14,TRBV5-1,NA,TGCGCCAGCAGCTCTGGACTAGAAACAGATACGCAGTATTTT,CASSSGLETDTQYF
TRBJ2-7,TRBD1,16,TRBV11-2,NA,TGTGCCAGCAGCTTTTCCGGGACAGGGGGCTCCTACGAGCAGTACTTC,CASSFSGTGGSYEQYF
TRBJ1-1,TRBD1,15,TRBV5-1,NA,TGCGCCAGCAGCCTACAGGGGACAGGGGACGCTGAAGCTTTCTTT,CASSLQGTGDAEAFF
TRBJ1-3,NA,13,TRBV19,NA,TGTGCCAGTAGTCTATCCTCTGGAAACACCATATATTTT,CASSLSSGNTIYF
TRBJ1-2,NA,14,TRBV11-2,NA,TGTGCCAGCAGCAACGTCTGGCAGAGGTATGGCTACACCTTC,CASSNVWQRYGYTF
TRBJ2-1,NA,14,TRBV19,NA,TGTGCCAGTAGTATAGTGGGGGCGCACAATGAGCAGTTCTTC,CASSIVGAHNEQFF
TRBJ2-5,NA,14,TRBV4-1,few,TGCGCCAGCAGCCAAGTCGGAGAGGATGAGACCCAGTACTTC,CASSQVGEDETQYF
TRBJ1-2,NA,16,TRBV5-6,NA,TGTGCCAGCAGCGGCGGGACCGAGAATTCTAACTATGGCTACACCTTC,CASSGGTENSNYGYTF
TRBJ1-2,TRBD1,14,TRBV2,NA,TGTGCCAGCAGCACAGGGGTGTTAAGCTATGGCTACACCTTC,CASSTGVLSYGYTF
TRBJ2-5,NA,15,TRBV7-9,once,TGTGCCAGCAGCCCGACGCTTGCCCAAGGAGGGGCCCAGTACTTC,CASSPTLAQGGAQYF
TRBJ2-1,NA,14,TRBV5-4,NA,TGTGCCAGCAGCTATTCCGGGACTGCCAATGAGCAGTTCTTC,CASSYSGTANEQFF
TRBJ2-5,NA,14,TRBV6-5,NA,TGTGCCAGCAGCTCCGGGATGCCGGAGGAGACCCAGTACTTC,CASSSGMPEETQYF
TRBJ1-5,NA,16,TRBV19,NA,TGTGCCAGTAGTGGCTGGGAGTGGGCACAAAATCAGCCCCAGCATTTT,CASSGWEWAQNQPQHF
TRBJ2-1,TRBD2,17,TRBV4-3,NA,TGCGCCAGCAGCCACGGACTAGCGGGAGGGAGTTCCGATGAGCAGTTCTTC,CASSHGLAGGSSDEQFF
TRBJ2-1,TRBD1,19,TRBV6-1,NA,TGTGCCAGCAGTGAAGCTCAATCACCAGACAGGGATAATTACAATGAGCAGTTCTTC,CASSEAQSPDRDNYNEQFF
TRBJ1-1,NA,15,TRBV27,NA,TGTGCCAGCAGTTTTGGATACAGGGTGAACACTGAAGCTTTCTTT,CASSFGYRVNTEAFF
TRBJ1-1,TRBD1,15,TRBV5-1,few,TGCGCCAGCAGCACGTCCGGGACAGCGAACACTGAAGCTTTCTTT,CASSTSGTANTEAFF
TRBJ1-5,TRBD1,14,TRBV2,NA,TGTGCCAGCAGGCGAACAGGGGCCTATCAGCCCCAGCATTTT,CASRRTGAYQPQHF
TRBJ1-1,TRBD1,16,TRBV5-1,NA,TGCGCCAGCAGCACGGGACAGGTCAACCTCGGCACTGAAGCTTTCTTT,CASSTGQVNLGTEAFF
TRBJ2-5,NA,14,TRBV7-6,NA,TGTGCCAGCAGCTTAGAAGGACTGCAGGAGACCCAGTACTTC,CASSLEGLQETQYF
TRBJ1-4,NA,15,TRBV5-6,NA,TGTGCCAGCAGCTACCGAGGGCGAACTAATGAAAAACTGTTTTTT,CASSYRGRTNEKLFF
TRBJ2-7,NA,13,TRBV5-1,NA,TGCGCCAGCAGCCCCACAGGGAACTACGAGCAGTACTTC,CASSPTGNYEQYF
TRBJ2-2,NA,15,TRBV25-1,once,TGTGCCAGCAGTGAATTTACAGAGAACACCGGGGAGCTGTTTTTT,CASSEFTENTGELFF
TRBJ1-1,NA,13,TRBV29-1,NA,TGCAGCGTTGCTCACACAGTGAACACTGAAGCTTTCTTT,CSVAHTVNTEAFF
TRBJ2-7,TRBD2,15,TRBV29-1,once,TGCAGCGTGGGGGACCAGGGACTAGCGGAATACGAGCAGTACTTC,CSVGDQGLAEYEQYF
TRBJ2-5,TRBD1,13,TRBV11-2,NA,TGTGCCAGCAGCTTCGAGGGGGCGGCGACCCAGTACTTC,CASSFEGAATQYF
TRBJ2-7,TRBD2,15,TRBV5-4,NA,TGTGCCAGCAGCTTGACCAGCGGGGTCATCAACGAGCAGTACTTC,CASSLTSGVINEQYF
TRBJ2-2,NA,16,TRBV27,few,TGTGCCAGCAGTTTATCGGGCGGAGGAAACACCGGGGAGCTGTTTTTT,CASSLSGGGNTGELFF
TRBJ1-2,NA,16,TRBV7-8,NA,TGTGCCAGCAGCTTAGCGTCGGGGGGTTCTAACTATGGCTACACCTTC,CASSLASGGSNYGYTF
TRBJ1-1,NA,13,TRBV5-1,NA,TGCGCCAGCAGTCCAGAGGAGGACACTGAAGCTTTCTTT,CASSPEEDTEAFF
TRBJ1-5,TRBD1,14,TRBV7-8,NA,TGTGCCAGCAGCTGGGCAGGGGGACATCAGCCCCAGCATTTT,CASSWAGGHQPQHF